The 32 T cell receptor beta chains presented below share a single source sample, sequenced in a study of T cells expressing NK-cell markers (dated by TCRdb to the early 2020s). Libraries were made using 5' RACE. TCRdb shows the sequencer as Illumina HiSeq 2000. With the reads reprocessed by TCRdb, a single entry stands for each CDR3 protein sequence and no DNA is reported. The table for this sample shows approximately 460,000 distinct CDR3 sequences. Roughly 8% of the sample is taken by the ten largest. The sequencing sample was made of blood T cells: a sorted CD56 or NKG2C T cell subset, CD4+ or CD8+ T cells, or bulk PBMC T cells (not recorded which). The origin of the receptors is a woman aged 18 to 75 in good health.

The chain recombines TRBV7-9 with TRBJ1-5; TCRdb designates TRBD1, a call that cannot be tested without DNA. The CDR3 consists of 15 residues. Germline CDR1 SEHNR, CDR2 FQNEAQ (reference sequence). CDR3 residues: CASSDIGDRVQPQHF.

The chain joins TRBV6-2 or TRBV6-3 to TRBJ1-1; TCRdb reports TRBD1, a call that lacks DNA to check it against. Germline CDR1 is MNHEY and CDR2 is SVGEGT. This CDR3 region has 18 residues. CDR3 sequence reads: CASSYDQGVKIMNTEAFF.

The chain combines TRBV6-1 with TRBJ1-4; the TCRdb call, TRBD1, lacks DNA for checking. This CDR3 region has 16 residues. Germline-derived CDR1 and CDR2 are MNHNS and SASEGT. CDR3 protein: CASSGTQGASNEKLFF.

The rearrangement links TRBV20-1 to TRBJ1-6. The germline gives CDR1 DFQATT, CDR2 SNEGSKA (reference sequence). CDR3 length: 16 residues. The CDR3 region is CSARSLTGAHNSPLHF.

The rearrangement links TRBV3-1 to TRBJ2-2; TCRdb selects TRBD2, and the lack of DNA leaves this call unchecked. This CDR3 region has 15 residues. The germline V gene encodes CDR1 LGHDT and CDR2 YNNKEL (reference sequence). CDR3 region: CASSIIAGSSGELFF.

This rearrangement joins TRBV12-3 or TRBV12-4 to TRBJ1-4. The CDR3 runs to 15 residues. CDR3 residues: CVSSDHRAPGEKLFF.

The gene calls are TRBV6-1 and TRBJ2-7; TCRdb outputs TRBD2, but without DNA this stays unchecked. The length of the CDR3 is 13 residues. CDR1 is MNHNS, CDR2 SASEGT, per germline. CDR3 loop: CASSVSGTYEQYF.

CDR3 in amino acids: CASSPTRDYGYTF. The V gene is TRBV5-1, the J gene TRBJ1-2; absent DNA, TCRdb's TRBD1 call cannot be checked. This CDR3 comprises 13 residues. Germline V CDR1 and CDR2: SGHRS, YFSETQ.

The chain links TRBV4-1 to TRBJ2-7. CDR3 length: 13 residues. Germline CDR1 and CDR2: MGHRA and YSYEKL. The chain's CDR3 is CASSPDPTYEQYF.

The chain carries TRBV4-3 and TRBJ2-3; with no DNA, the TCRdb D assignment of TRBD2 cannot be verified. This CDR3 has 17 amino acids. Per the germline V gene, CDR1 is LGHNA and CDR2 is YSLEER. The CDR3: CASSQEGSGSSADTQYF.

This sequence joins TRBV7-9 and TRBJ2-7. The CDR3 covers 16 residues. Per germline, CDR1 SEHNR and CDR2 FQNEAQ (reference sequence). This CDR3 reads CASSLIAPGGSYEQYF.

This chain's CDR3 is CASSQDRTSNPGTQYF. The chain links TRBV4-3 to TRBJ2-3; TCRdb's D call, TRBD2, is unchecked because there is no DNA. The CDR3 loop spans 16 amino acids. The germline V gene has CDR1 LGHNA and CDR2 YSLEER.

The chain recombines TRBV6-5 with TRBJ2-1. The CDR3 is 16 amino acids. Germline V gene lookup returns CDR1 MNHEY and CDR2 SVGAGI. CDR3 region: CASSYSGLPAYNEQFF.

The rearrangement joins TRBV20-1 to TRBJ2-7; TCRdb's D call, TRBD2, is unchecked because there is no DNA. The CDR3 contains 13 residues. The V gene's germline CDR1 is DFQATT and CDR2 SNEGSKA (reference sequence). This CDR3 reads CSANGAIAYEQYF.

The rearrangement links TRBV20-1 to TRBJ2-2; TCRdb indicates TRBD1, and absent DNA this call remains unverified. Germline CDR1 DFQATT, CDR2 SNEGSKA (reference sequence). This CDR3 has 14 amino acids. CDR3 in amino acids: CSAPRDGNTGELFF.

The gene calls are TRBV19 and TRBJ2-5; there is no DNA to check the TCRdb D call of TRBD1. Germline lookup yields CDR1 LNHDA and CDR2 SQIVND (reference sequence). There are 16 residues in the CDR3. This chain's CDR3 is CASSPTGTGGEGTQYF.

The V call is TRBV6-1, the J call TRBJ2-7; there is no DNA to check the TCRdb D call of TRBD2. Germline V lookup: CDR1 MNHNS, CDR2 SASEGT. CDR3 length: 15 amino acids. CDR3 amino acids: CASRHKAGGYYEQYF.

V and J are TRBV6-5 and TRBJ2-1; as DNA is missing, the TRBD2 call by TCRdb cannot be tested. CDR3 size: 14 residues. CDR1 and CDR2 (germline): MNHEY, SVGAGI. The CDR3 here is CASSYGTSGTEQFF.

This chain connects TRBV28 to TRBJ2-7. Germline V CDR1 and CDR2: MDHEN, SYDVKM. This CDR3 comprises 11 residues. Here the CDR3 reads CASSLPPEQYF.

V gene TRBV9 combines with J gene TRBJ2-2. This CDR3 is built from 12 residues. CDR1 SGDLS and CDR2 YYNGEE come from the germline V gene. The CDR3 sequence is CASSVGFGELFF. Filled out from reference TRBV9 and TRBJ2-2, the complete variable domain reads DSGVTQTPKHLITATGQRVTLRCSPRSGDLSVYWYQQSLDQGLQFLIQYYNGEERAKGNILERFSAQQFPDLHSELNLSSLELGDSALYFCASSVGFGELFFGEGSRLTVL.

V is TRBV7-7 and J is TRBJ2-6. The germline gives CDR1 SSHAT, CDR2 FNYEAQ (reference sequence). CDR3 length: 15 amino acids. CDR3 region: CASSPRSSGANVLTF.

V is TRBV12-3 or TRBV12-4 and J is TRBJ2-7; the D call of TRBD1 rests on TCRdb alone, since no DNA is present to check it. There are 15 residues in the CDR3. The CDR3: CASSNTGGRGYEQYF.

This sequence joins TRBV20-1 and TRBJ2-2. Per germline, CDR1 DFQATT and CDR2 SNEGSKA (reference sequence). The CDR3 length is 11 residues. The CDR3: CSARKAGELFF.

CDR3 sequence reads: CAISESPKNGYTF. The chain links TRBV10-3 to TRBJ1-2. CDR3 length: 13 amino acids. The germline gives CDR1 ENHRY, CDR2 SYGVKD.

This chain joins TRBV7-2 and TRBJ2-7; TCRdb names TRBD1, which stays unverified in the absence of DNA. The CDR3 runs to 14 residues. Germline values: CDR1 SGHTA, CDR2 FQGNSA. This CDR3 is CASSHDRGRYEQYF. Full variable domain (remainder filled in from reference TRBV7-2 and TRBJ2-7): GAGVSQSPSNKVTEKGKDVELRCDPISGHTALYWYRQSLGQGLEFLIYFQGNSAPDKSGLPSDRFSAERTGGSVSTLTIQRTQQEDSAVYLCASSHDRGRYEQYFGPGTRLTVT.

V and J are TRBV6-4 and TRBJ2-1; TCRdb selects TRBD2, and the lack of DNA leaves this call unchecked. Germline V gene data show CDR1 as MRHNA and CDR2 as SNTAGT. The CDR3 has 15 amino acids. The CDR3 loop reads CASSTAGGGNNEQFF.

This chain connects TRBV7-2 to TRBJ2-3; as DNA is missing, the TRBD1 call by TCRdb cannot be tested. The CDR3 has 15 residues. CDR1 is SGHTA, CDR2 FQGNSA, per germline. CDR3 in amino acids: CASSVGLGSTDTQYF.

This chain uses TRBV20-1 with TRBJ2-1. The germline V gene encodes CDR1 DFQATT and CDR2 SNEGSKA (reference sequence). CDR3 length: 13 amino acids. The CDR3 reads CSAIGIWNNEQFF.

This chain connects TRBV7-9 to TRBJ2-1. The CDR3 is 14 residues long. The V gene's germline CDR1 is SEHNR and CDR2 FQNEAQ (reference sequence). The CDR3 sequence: CASSLGALYNEQFF.

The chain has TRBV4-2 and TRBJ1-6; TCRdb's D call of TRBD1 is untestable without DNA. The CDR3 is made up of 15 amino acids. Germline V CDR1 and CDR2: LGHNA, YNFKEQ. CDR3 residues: CASSQGTGIGSPLHF.

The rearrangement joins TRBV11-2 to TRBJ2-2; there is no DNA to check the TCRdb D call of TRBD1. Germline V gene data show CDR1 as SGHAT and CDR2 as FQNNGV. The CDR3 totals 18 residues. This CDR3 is CASSLSSSGGTYTGELFF.

This CDR3 is CASSQEGPAGELFF. The gene calls are TRBV4-3 and TRBJ2-2; the D gene TCRdb calls, TRBD1, cannot be checked with no DNA. CDR1 is LGHNA and CDR2 is YSLEER in the germline V gene. This CDR3 region has 14 residues.